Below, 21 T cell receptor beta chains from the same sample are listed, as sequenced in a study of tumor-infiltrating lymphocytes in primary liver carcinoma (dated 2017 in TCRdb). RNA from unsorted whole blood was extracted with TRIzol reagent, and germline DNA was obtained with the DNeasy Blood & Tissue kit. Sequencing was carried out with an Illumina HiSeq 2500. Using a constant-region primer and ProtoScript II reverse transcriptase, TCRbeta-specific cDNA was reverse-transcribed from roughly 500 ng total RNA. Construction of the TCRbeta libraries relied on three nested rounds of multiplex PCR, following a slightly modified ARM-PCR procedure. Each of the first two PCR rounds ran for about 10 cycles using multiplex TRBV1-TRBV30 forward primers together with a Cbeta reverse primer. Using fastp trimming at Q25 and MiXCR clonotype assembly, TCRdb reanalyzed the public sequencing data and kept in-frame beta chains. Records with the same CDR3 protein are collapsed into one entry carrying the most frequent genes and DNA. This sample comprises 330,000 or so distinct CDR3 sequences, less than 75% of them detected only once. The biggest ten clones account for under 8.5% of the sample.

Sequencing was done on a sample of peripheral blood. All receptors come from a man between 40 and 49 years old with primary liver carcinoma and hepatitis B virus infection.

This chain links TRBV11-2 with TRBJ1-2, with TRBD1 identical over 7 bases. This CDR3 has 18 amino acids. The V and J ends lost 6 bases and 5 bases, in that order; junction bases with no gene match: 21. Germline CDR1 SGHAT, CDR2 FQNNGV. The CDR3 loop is CASRISRDRGRKGYGYTF. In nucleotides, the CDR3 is TGTGCCAGCAGGATAAGTCGGGACAGAGGGCGAAAGGGATATGGCTACACCTTC. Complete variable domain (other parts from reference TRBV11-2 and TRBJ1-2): EAGVAQSPRYKIIEKRQSVAFWCNPISGHATLYWYQQILGQGPKLLIQFQNNGVVDDSQLPKDRFSAERLKGVDSTLKIQPAKLEDSAVYLCASRISRDRGRKGYGYTFGSGTRLTVV.

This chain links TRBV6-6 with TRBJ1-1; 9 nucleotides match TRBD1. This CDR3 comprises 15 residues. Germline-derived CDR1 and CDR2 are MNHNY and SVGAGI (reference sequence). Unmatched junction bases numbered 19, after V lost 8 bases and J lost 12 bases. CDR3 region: CASFVGGQGYRRTFF. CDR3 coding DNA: TGTGCCAGCTTCGTTGGGGGACAGGGCTATCGAAGAACTTTCTTT.

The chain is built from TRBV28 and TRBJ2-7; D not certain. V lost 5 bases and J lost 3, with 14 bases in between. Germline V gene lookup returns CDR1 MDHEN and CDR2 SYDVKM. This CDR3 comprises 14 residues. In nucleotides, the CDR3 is TGTGCCAGCAGTGCCATGGGGTTGGTCTACGAGCAGTACTTC. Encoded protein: CASSAMGLVYEQYF.

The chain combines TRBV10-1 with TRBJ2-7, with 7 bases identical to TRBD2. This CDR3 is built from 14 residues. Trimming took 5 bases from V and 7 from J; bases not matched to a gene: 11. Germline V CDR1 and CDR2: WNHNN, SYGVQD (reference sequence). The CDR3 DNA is TGCGCCAGCAGTAGCCGGACTAGAGTAGGAGAGCAGTACTTC. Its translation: CASSSRTRVGEQYF.

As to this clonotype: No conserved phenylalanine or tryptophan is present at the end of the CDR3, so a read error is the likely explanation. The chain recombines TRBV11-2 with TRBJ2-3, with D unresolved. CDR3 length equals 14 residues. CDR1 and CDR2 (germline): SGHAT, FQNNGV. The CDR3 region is CASSLELYTDTQYC. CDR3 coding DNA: TGTGCCAGCAGTTTAGAACTTTACACCGATACACAGTATTGT.

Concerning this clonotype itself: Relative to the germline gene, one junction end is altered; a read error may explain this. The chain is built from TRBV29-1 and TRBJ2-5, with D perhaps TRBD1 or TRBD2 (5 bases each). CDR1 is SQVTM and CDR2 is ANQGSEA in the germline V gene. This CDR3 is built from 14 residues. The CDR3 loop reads CSVQQGAVGETRYF. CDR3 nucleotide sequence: TGCAGCGTACAACAAGGGGCCGTCGGGGAGACCCGGTACTTC.

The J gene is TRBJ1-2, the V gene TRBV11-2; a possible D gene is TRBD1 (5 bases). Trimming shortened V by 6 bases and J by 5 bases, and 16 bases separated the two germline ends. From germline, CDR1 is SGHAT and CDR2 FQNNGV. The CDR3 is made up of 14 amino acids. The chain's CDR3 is CASRRTEGNYGYTF. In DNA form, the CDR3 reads TGTGCCAGCAGAAGGACTGAGGGGAATTATGGCTACACCTTC.

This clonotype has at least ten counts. As DNA, the CDR3 is TGTGCCAGCAGTCCTAGCGGGAGGGGGAGCACAGATACGCAGTATTTT. Its protein is CASSPSGRGSTDTQYF. This sequence joins TRBV12-3 or TRBV12-4 and TRBJ2-3; the match to TRBD2 covers 12 bases. The V and J ends lost 5 bases and 0 bases, in that order; junction bases with no gene match: 3. This CDR3 is built from 16 residues.

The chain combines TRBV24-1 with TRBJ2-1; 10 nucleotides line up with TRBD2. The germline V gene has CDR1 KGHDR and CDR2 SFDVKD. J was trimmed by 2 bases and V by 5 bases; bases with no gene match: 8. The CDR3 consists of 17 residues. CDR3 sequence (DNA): TGTGCCACCAGTGGGGGTGGACTAGCGGACCCCTACAATGAGCAGTTCTTC. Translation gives CATSGGGLADPYNEQFF.

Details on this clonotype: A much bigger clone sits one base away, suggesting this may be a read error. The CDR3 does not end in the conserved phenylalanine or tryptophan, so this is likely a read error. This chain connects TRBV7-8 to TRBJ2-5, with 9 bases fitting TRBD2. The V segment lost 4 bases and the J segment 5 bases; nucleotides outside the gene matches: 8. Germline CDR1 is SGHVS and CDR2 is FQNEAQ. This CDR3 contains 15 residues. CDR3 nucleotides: TGTGCCAGCAGCTCGCAAAGCGGGAGGAGGGAGACCCAGTACCTC. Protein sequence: CASSSQSGRRETQYL.

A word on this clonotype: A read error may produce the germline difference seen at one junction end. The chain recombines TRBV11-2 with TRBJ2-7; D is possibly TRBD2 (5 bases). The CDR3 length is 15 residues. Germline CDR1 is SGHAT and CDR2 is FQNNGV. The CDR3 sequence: CACSIRGGSYYEQYF. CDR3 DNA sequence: TGTGCCTGCAGCATACGGGGTGGGTCCTACTACGAGCAGTACTTC. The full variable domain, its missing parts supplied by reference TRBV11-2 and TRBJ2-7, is EAGVAQSPRYKIIEKRQSVAFWCNPISGHATLYWYQQILGQGPKLLIQFQNNGVVDDSQLPKDRFSAERLKGVDSTLKIQPAKLEDSAVYLCACSIRGGSYYEQYFGPGTRLTVT.

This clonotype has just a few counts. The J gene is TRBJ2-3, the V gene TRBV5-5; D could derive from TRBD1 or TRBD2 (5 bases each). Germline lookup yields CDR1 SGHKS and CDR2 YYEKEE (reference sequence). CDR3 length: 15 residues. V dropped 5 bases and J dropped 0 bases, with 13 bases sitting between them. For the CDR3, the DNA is TGTGCCAGCAGGGACACTAGAGGCAGCACAGATACGCAGTATTTT. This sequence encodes CASRDTRGSTDTQYF.

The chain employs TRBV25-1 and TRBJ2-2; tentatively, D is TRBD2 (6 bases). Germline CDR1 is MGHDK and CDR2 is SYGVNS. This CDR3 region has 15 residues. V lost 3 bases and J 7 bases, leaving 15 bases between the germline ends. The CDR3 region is CASSDTVGAGGELFF. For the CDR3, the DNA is TGTGCCAGCAGTGATACTGTGGGAGCGGGCGGGGAGCTGTTTTTT.

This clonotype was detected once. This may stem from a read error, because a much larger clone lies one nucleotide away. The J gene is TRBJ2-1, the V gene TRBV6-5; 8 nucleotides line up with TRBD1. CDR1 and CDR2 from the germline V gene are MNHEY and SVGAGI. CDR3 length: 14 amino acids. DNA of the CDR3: TGTGTCAGCAGGGACAGGTTATCTTACAATGAGCAGTTCTTC. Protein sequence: CVSRDRLSYNEQFF.

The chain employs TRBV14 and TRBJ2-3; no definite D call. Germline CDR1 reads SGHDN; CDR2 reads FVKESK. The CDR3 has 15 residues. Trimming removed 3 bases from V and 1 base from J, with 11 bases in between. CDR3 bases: TGTGCCAGCAGCCAGGGTATACACCGCACAGATACGCAGTATTTT. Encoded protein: CASSQGIHRTDTQYF.

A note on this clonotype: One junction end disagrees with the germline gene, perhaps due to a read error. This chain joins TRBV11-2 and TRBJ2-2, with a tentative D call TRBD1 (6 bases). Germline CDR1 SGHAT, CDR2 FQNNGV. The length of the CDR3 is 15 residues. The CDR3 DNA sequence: TGTGCCAGCAGCTTCCTAACAGGGAACACGGGGGAGCTGTTTTTT. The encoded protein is CASSFLTGNTGELFF.

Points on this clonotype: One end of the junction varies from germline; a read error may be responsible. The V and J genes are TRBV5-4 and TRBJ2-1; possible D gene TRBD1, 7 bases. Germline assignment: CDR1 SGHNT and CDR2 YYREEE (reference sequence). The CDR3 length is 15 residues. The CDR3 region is CTSSLRGRGDNEQFF. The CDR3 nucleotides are TGTACCAGCAGCTTGAGAGGCAGGGGGGACAATGAGCAGTTCTTC.

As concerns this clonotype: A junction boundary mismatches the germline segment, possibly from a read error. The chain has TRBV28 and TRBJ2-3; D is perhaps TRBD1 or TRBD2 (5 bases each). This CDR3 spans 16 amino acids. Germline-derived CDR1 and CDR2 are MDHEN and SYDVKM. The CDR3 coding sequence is TGTGCCAGCGGTTTGGCCGGGACCGCTAGCACAGATACGCAGTATTTC. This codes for CASGLAGTASTDTQYF.

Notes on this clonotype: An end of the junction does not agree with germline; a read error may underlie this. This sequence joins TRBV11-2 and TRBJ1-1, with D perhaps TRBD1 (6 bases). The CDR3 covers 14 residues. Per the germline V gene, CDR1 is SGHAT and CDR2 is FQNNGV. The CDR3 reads CVSRHTGPDTEAFF. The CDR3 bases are TGTGTCAGCAGACATACAGGGCCCGACACTGAAGCTTTCTTT.

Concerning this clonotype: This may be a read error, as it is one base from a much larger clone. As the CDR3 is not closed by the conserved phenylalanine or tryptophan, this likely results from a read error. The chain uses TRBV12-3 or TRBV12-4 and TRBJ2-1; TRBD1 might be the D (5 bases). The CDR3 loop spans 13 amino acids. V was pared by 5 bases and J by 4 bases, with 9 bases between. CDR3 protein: CASSATEYNEQFL. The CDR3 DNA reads TGTGCCAGCAGTGCGACAGAGTACAATGAGCAGTTCCTC.

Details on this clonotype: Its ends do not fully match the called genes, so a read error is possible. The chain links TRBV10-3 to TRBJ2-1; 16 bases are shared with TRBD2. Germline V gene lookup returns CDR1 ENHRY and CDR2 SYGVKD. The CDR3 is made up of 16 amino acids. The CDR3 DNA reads TGTGCTATCAGTGAAGGGACTAGCGGGAGGGGTATTGAGCAGTTCTTC. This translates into CAISEGTSGRGIEQFF.